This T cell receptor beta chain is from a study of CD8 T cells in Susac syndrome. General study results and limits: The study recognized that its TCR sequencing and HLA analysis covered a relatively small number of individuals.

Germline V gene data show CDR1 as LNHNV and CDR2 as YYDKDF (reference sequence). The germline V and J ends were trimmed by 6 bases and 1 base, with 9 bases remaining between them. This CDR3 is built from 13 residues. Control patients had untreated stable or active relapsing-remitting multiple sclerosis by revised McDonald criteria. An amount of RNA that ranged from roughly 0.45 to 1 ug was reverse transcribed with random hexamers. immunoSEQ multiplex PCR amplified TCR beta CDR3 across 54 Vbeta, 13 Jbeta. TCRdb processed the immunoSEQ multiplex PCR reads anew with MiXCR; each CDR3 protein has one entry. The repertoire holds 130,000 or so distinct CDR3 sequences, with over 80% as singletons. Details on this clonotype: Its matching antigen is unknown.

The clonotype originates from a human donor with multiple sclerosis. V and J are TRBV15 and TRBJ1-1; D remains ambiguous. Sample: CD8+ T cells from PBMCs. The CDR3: CATSRRENTEAFF. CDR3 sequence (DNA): TGTGCCACCAGTCGGAGGGAGAACACTGAAGCTTTCTTT.